The present T cell receptor (beta chain) was sequenced within a study of cytomegalovirus exposure and HLA in healthy donors. The CDR3 covers 16 residues. Germline V lookup: CDR1 MGHDK, CDR2 SYGVNS. The V gene lost 1 base and the J gene lost 0 bases, with 10 bases spanning the gap. Everyone who donated was a healthy bone marrow donor. A multiplex PCR was run with 60 Vbeta primers and 13 Jbeta primers. Assay: immunoSEQ multiplex PCR; the TCRdb copy retains only in-frame clones and omits some. The sample consists of under 200,000 clones, less than 90% of them appearing once. As concerns this clone: The antigen remains unidentified.

Study findings and constraints: In a later analysis, DRB1 alleles had the most associated TCRs; HLA-C alleles the fewest. It emerged from a later analysis that several of the most significant clusters appeared to be linked to common viral pathogens. The study labeled under 200 TCR beta chains cytomegalovirus-associated.

The sample consisted of PBMCs. This TCR was sampled from a woman aged 25-40 years in good health and CMV-seronegative. This chain connects TRBV25-1 to TRBJ2-4, with a possible D match to TRBD1 (6 bases). CDR3 loop: CASSESGQVAKNIQYF. Here the CDR3 DNA reads TGTGCCAGCAGTGAATCGGGACAAGTAGCCAAAAACATTCAGTACTTC.